The clone carrying this T cell receptor (beta chain) was counted between two and nine times. Its specificity is unknown. The sample belongs to a study of radiotherapy plus CTLA-4 blockade in lung cancer. Study context: Disease control was achieved by 31% of patients, and objective responses by about 19%. Study-level findings and limits: Among blood TCR repertoires after radiotherapy plus ipilimumab, tumor-derived clones expanded.

Using immunoSEQ multiplex PCR, the repertoire was profiled, and TCRdb retains in-frame clones only, with some absent. The data hold roughly 45,000 clones, with about 67% observed a single time. The sequencing here drew on peripheral blood, taken from a patient treated with radiotherapy plus ipilimumab. The receptor was derived from a human donor with non-small cell lung cancer who had a partial response to radiotherapy plus ipilimumab.

DNA of the CDR3: TGTGCCAGCAGCACAGGGGAGAGGGAAAAACTGTTTTTT. Protein product: CASSTGEREKLFF. The J gene is TRBJ1-4, the V gene TRBV6-5, with TRBD1 matching over 7 bases. The germline gives CDR1 MNHEY, CDR2 SVGAGI. This CDR3 spans 13 amino acids. V lost 6 bases, J lost 8 bases, and 6 bases stayed unmatched.